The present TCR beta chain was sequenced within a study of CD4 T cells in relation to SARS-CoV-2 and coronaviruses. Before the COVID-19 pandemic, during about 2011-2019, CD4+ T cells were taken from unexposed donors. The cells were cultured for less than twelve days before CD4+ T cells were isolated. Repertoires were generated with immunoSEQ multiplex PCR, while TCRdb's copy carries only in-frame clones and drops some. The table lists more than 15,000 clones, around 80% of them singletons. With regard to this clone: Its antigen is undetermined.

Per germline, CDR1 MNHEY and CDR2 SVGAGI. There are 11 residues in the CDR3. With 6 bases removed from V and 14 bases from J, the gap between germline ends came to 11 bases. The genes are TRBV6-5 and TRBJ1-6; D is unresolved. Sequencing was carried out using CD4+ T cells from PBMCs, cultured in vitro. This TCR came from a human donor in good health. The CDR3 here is CASSRMLTLHF. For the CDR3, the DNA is TGTGCCAGCAGCCGAATGTTGACCCTCCACTTT.